The next 30 T cell receptor beta chains were all read from a single sample in a study of PD-1 blockade in classical Hodgkin lymphoma (dated by TCRdb to about 2020). The protocol used for the library was the immunoSEQ multiplex PCR assay. What TCRdb holds here is the immuneACCESS table cut down to in-frame rearrangements. Part of the clones is not present; checked against another copy, under half of the missing clones reflect an unresolved V gene, and the others are unexplained. This sample lists 40,000 or so clones; 76% were detected once. The top ten clonotypes cover about a tenth of the sample. This sample's time point label indicates: cycle 1 day 1 (C1D1), immediately before nivolumab initiation. Every trial patient had relapsed following autologous stem cell transplantation, and prior brentuximab vedotin exposure was what differed among cohorts A, B and C. The material sequenced was peripheral blood mononuclear cells (PBMCs), taken at baseline. These receptors all stem from a human donor with classical Hodgkin lymphoma.

The V gene is TRBV5-1, the J gene TRBJ2-2; D possibly uses TRBD1 or TRBD2 (5 bases each). Germline V gene lookup returns CDR1 SGHRS and CDR2 YFSETQ. This CDR3 comprises 15 residues. The V and J ends lost 0 bases and 5 bases respectively, with 11 bases between them. DNA of the CDR3: TGCGCCAGCAGCTTGGGACAGAGAGGGACCGGGGAGCTGTTTTTT. Its translation is CASSLGQRGTGELFF.

The chain couples TRBV10-1 to TRBJ2-1; 14 nucleotides agree with TRBD2. The V gene's germline CDR1 is WNHNN and CDR2 SYGVQD (reference sequence). The length of the CDR3 is 15 residues. V shed 0 bases and J 8 bases; nucleotides not matched to a gene: 0. CDR3 nucleotide sequence: TGCGCCAGCAGTGAGTCGACTAGCGGGAGGGATGAGCAGTTCTTC. Its protein product is CASSESTSGRDEQFF.

The rearrangement uses TRBV18 and TRBJ2-7; 8 bases agree with TRBD1. Germline lookup yields CDR1 KGHSH and CDR2 LQKENI. The length of the CDR3 is 15 residues. The J segment lost 7 bases and the V segment lost 0 bases, leaving 8 bases of the junction unmatched. This chain's CDR3 is CASSPPDRGWGEQYF. The CDR3 DNA reads as TGTGCCAGCTCACCACCCGACAGGGGATGGGGGGAGCAGTACTTC.

The chain recombines TRBV5-5 with TRBJ2-1; unclear D gene. Germline V CDR1 and CDR2: SGHKS, YYEKEE (reference sequence). The CDR3 is 11 residues long. Trimming left V 2 bases short and J 6 bases short, with 3 bases between. This chain's CDR3 is CASSFFNEQFF. CDR3 DNA sequence: TGTGCCAGCAGCTTTTTCAATGAGCAGTTCTTC.

This clone was recorded many times. The J gene is TRBJ2-7, the V gene TRBV5-5, with 9 bases fitting TRBD1. The V gene's germline CDR1 is SGHKS and CDR2 YYEKEE (reference sequence). V dropped 0 bases and J dropped 4; count of bases not matched to a gene: 20. This CDR3 is built from 20 residues. This CDR3 reads CASSLAPGQGASLLGYEQYF. The CDR3, as DNA: TGTGCCAGCAGCTTGGCCCCGGGACAGGGAGCATCGCTGCTGGGGTACGAGCAGTACTTC.

This sequence joins TRBV28 and TRBJ2-1, with D perhaps matching TRBD2 (5 bases). Germline V gives CDR1 MDHEN, CDR2 SYDVKM. Between the trimmed V and J ends, which lost 3 bases and 8 bases, there was a span of 14 bases. CDR3 length: 14 residues. The CDR3 DNA is TGTGCCAGCAGTTTCTCCGTAGGGCGGGATGAGCAGTTCTTC. Its translation is CASSFSVGRDEQFF.

The V gene is TRBV18, the J gene TRBJ1-2; 10 positions match TRBD1. The germline V gene has CDR1 KGHSH and CDR2 LQKENI. V was clipped by 4 bases and J by 4 bases; unmatched bases: 6. The CDR3 totals 15 residues. CDR3 sequence (DNA): TGTGCCAGCTCACTAGGGACAGGGGCCCCCTATGGCTACACCTTC. Its protein product is CASSLGTGAPYGYTF.

This sequence joins TRBV2 and TRBJ2-2; D not resolved. The ends were cut back, 7 bases at V and 6 bases at J, with 18 bases in the middle. Germline V gene data show CDR1 as SNHLY and CDR2 as FYNNEI. There are 15 residues in the CDR3. CDR3 amino acids: CASIMGLAGSGELFF. The CDR3, as DNA: TGTGCCAGCATTATGGGGTTAGCAGGCTCCGGGGAGCTGTTTTTT.

As concerns this clone: Other DNA sequences in this specimen translate into the identical CDR3. The chain links TRBV4-3 to TRBJ1-5; no reliable D call. Germline V gene lookup returns CDR1 LGHNA and CDR2 YSLEER. The CDR3 loop spans 17 amino acids. Trimming left V 0 bases short and J 0 bases short, with 12 bases between. This CDR3 reads CASSQDPTGSSNQPQHF. CDR3 nucleotide sequence: TGCGCCAGCAGCCAAGATCCGACTGGATCTAGCAATCAGCCCCAGCATTTT.

The V call is TRBV9, the J call TRBJ2-7; 7 bases map to TRBD2. This CDR3 is built from 15 residues. Germline values: CDR1 SGDLS, CDR2 YYNGEE. The V segment lost 0 bases and the J segment 5 bases; nucleotides outside the gene matches: 8. CDR3: CASSVDVGRTHEQYF. DNA of the CDR3: TGTGCCAGCAGCGTAGACGTCGGGAGGACCCACGAGCAGTACTTC.

This clone was detected only once. The V gene is TRBV28, the J gene TRBJ2-7, with 8 positions matching TRBD1. The ends lost 4 bases at V and 6 bases at J; junction bases unmatched: 2. From germline, CDR1 is MDHEN and CDR2 SYDVKM. The CDR3 loop spans 12 amino acids. In DNA form, the CDR3 reads TGTGCCAGCAGTTCGGACAGGGCCGAGCAGTACTTC. This translates into CASSSDRAEQYF.

The chain employs TRBV7-2 and TRBJ2-5; D ambiguous. The length of the CDR3 is 16 residues. Trimming removed 4 bases at V and 5 bases at J, with 20 bases between. Germline CDR1 and CDR2: SGHTA and FQGNSA. For the CDR3, the DNA is TGTGCCAGCAGCTGGGAACGAGGAAGTCGTCTGGAGACCCAGTACTTC. Translation gives CASSWERGSRLETQYF.

CDR3 loop: CASSYPQSSYEQYF. DNA for the CDR3: TGTGCCAGCAGTTACCCTCAATCGTCCTACGAGCAGTACTTC. The chain has TRBV6-6 and TRBJ2-7; no clear D gene. The CDR3 is 14 residues long. Germline-derived CDR1 and CDR2 are MNHNY and SVGAGI (reference sequence). V dropped 2 bases and J dropped 1 base, with 9 bases sitting between them.

V is TRBV4-1 and J is TRBJ2-1, with 8 bases matching TRBD2. CDR3 length: 18 residues. Germline CDR1 MGHRA, CDR2 YSYEKL. Losses at the gene ends were 2 bases for V and 7 bases for J; bases not matched to a gene: 16. The CDR3 sequence is CASSQTPAGTRGENEQFF. CDR3 nucleotide sequence: TGCGCCAGCAGCCAAACCCCAGCCGGGACTAGAGGTGAGAATGAGCAGTTCTTC.

The chain joins TRBV5-6 to TRBJ1-1; no clear D gene. The germline gives CDR1 SGHDT, CDR2 YYEEEE. This CDR3 comprises 14 residues. Trimming removed 3 bases from V and 8 bases from J, with 17 bases in between. The CDR3 coding sequence is TGTGCCAGCAGCTCGATACGAACGTTACAGGAAGCTTTCTTT. Translation: CASSSIRTLQEAFF.

This clone has only a few counts. The chain carries TRBV7-9 and TRBJ2-1; D is perhaps TRBD1 (5 bases). Trimming stripped 1 base from V and 4 bases from J, with 8 bases between. Germline V gene sequence: CDR1 SEHNR, CDR2 FQNEAQ (reference sequence). The CDR3 runs 14 residues. The CDR3 spells CASSLDGAYNEQFF. The CDR3 DNA reads as TGTGCCAGCAGCTTAGATGGGGCTTACAATGAGCAGTTCTTC.

V usage is TRBV19 and J usage is TRBJ1-1, with D maybe TRBD1 (5 bases). The CDR3 loop spans 14 amino acids. Trimming left V 8 bases short and J 0 bases short, with 13 bases between. Germline assignment: CDR1 LNHDA and CDR2 SQIVND (reference sequence). In nucleotides, the CDR3 is TGTGCCAGTTTCGACAGACCGATGAACACTGAAGCTTTCTTT. Protein product: CASFDRPMNTEAFF.

The J gene is TRBJ2-5, the V gene TRBV4-1; 8 bases are shared with TRBD1. With 6 bases clipped from V and 4 bases from J, the junction kept 10 bases outside the gene matches. Germline-derived CDR1 and CDR2 are MGHRA and YSYEKL. CDR3 length: 15 amino acids. The CDR3 DNA reads as TGCGCCAGCAGAGGGACAGGAGACACCCGAGAGACCCAGTACTTC. Translating gives CASRGTGDTRETQYF.

The V and J genes are TRBV30 and TRBJ1-1; TRBD1 might be the D (5 bases). Germline V gene data show CDR1 as GTSNPN and CDR2 as SVGIG (reference sequence). The length of the CDR3 is 14 residues. Trimming left V 4 bases short and J 4 bases short, with 16 bases between. CDR3 residues: CAWTHWGGSTEAFF. CDR3 DNA: TGTGCCTGGACTCATTGGGGGGGGAGCACTGAAGCTTTCTTT.

The genes are TRBV2 and TRBJ2-4, with D tentatively TRBD2 (5 bases). Germline V gives CDR1 SNHLY, CDR2 FYNNEI. This CDR3 comprises 16 residues. V was clipped by 3 bases and J by 2 bases, with 14 bases between them. CDR3 DNA: TGTGCCAGCAGTGACCCGGGAAGAGGGACCAAAAACATTCAGTACTTC. Protein sequence: CASSDPGRGTKNIQYF.

The V call is TRBV6-1, the J call TRBJ1-6; D is unclear. The CDR3 length is 15 residues. Germline lookup yields CDR1 MNHNS and CDR2 SASEGT. V was trimmed by 2 bases and J by 6 bases, leaving 11 bases between them. CDR3 coding DNA: TGTGCCAGCAGTGAAAGTGGCAGCTTTAATTCACCCCTCCACTTT. Protein sequence: CASSESGSFNSPLHF.

This clone was recorded only once. This chain uses TRBV7-2 with TRBJ1-3, with D tentatively TRBD1 (5 bases). V dropped 1 base and J dropped 1 base, with 8 bases sitting between them. The CDR3 spans 15 residues. Germline CDR1 and CDR2: SGHTA and FQGNSA. The CDR3 DNA follows: TGTGCCAGCAGCTTAGTCCCAGGGTCTGGAAACACCATATATTTT. This translates into CASSLVPGSGNTIYF.

The rearrangement uses TRBV7-9 and TRBJ1-4; TRBD1 matches 9 bases. CDR3 length: 15 amino acids. The V gene's germline CDR1 is SEHNR and CDR2 FQNEAQ (reference sequence). The V gene end was trimmed by 5 bases and the J gene end by 4 bases; junction bases not matched to a gene: 5. CDR3 protein: CASSPGGQGNEKLFF. CDR3 DNA: TGTGCCAGCAGCCCAGGGGGACAGGGTAATGAAAAACTGTTTTTT.

The chain combines TRBV28 with TRBJ2-3; TRBD1 agrees at 11 bases. The germline V gene has CDR1 MDHEN and CDR2 SYDVKM. V was pared by 6 bases and J by 6 bases, with 11 bases of the junction left unmatched. The CDR3 spans 16 residues. CDR3 residues: CASSWPGQGASDTQYF. Written as DNA, the CDR3 is TGTGCCAGCAGCTGGCCCGGACAGGGGGCTTCGGATACGCAGTATTTT.

V and J are TRBV5-8 and TRBJ1-5; the D gene is possibly TRBD1 (5 bases). In germline, CDR1 is SGHTS, CDR2 YDEGEE. The CDR3 is made up of 14 amino acids. V lost 2 bases and J 4 bases, leaving 10 bases between the germline ends. CDR3 nucleotide sequence: TGTGCCAGCAGCTTATGGGGGTTAAATCAGCCCCAGCATTTT. Its protein is CASSLWGLNQPQHF.

This clone has only one observation. This chain connects TRBV30 to TRBJ2-2; TRBD2 matches 14 bases. The germline gives CDR1 GTSNPN, CDR2 SVGIG (reference sequence). The V and J ends lost 0 bases and 6 bases, in that order; junction bases with no gene match: 3. The CDR3 contains 16 residues. The CDR3 coding sequence is TGTGCCTGGAGTGTAGGACTAGCGGGAGGACCCGGGGAGCTGTTTTTT. Its protein is CAWSVGLAGGPGELFF.

The chain carries TRBV12-5 and TRBJ1-2; no clear D gene. Germline-derived CDR1 and CDR2 are LGHNT and FRNRAP. The CDR3 covers 16 residues. The V end was cut by 2 bases, the J end by 0 bases, with 13 bases between. This CDR3 reads CASGLSRKDSNYGYTF. DNA of the CDR3: TGTGCTAGTGGTTTGAGCCGTAAGGACTCTAACTATGGCTACACCTTC.

The chain couples TRBV28 to TRBJ1-1; D unclear. The CDR3 runs 12 residues. From germline, CDR1 is MDHEN and CDR2 SYDVKM. V was pared by 11 bases and J by 6 bases, with 16 bases between. As DNA, the CDR3 is TGTGCCCCACTTAGTGTTGTCCCTGAAGCTTTCTTT. It specifies CAPLSVVPEAFF.

The chain uses TRBV19 and TRBJ2-1; 7 bases map to TRBD1. Germline CDR1 is LNHDA and CDR2 is SQIVND (reference sequence). This CDR3 comprises 15 residues. After removal of 6 bases from V and 4 bases from J, the junction contained 9 bases not matched to a gene. As DNA, the CDR3 is TGTGCCAGTAGCCTGGGACAGAAGAGATACAATGAGCAGTTCTTC. It codes for CASSLGQKRYNEQFF.

This clone has just one count. CDR3 sequence: CASSPTGTWEQYF. CDR3 DNA sequence: TGTGCCAGCTCACCAACGGGAACCTGGGAGCAGTACTTC. This chain joins TRBV18 and TRBJ2-7; possible D gene TRBD2, 5 bases. Trimming cost V 2 bases and J 7 bases, with 12 bases left between them. The CDR3 spans 13 residues. Per the germline V gene, CDR1 is KGHSH and CDR2 is LQKENI.